This TCR beta chain was sequenced during a study of OX40 agonist ivuxolimab in advanced cancers. Whole-study context: The drug used for patients, ivuxolimab, was an agonistic anti-OX40 (CD134) antibody. General study points: The mean number of expanded clones was higher in CD8+ T cells than in CD4+.

Looked up from germline, CDR1 is MGHRA and CDR2 is YSYEKL. CDR3 length equals 15 residues. Trimming removed 1 base from V and 0 bases from J, with 7 bases in between. Sequenced by immunoSEQ multiplex PCR; TCRdb stores in-frame clones only, minus some. The table has some 30,000 clones, roughly 80% seen once. This clone was observed a few times. The antigen is unknown. The gene calls are TRBV4-1 and TRBJ1-3; D ambiguous. Material: CD4+ or CD8+ T cells sorted from blood, obtained in a trial of the OX40 agonist ivuxolimab. This clonotype was obtained from an adult with an advanced solid tumor such as melanoma, head and neck, liver or kidney cancer. As DNA, the CDR3 is TGCGCCAGCAGCCAAGGTGAAAACTCTGGAAACACCATATATTTT. As protein: CASSQGENSGNTIYF.